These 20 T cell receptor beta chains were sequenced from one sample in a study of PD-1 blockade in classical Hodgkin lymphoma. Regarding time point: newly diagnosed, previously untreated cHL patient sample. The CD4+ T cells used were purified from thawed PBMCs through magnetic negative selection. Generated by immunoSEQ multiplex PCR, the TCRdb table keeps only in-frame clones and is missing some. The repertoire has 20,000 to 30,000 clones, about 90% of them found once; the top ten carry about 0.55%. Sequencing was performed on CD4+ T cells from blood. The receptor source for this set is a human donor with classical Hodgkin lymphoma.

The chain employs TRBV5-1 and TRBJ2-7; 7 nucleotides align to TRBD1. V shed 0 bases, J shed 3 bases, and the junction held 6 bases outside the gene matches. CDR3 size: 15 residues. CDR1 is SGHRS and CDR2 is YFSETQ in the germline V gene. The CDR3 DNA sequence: TGCGCCAGCAGCTTGGGAGGGGGCGACAACTACGAGCAGTACTTC. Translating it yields CASSLGGGDNYEQYF.

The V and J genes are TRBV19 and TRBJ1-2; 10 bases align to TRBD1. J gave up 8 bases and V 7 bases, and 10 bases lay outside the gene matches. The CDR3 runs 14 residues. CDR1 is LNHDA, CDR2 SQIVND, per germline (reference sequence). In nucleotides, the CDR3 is TGTGCCAGTACCACGACAGGGGGCGCGAAGGGCTACACCTTC. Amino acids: CASTTTGGAKGYTF.

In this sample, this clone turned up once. The CDR3 loop reads CASNEWAGLITDTQYF. CDR3 bases: TGTGCCAGCAACGAGTGGGCAGGACTAATCACAGATACGCAGTATTTT. V gene TRBV28 combines with J gene TRBJ2-3, with a tentative D call TRBD2 (6 bases). The CDR3 has 16 amino acids. CDR1 is MDHEN, CDR2 SYDVKM, per germline. The V end was cut by 7 bases, the J end by 2 bases, with 19 bases between.

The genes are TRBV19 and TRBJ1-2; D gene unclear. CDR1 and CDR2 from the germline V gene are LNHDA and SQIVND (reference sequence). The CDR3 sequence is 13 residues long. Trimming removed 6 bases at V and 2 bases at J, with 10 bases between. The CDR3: CASRALGNYGYTF. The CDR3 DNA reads TGTGCCAGTAGGGCCCTCGGGAACTATGGCTACACCTTC.

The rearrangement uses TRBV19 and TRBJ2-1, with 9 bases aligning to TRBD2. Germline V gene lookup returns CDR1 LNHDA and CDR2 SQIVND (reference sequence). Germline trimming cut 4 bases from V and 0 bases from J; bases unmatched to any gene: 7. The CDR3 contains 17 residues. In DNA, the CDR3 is TGTGCCAGTAGTACCGGGCTAGCGGGGTCCTCCTACAATGAGCAGTTCTTC. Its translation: CASSTGLAGSSYNEQFF.

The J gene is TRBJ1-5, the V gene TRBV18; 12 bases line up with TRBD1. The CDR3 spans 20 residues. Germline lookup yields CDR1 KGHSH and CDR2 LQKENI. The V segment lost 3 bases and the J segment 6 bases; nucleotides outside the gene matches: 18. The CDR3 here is CASSPPPGTGGVQWGQPQHF. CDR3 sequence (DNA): TGTGCCAGCTCACCGCCCCCCGGGACAGGGGGCGTTCAGTGGGGTCAGCCCCAGCATTTT.

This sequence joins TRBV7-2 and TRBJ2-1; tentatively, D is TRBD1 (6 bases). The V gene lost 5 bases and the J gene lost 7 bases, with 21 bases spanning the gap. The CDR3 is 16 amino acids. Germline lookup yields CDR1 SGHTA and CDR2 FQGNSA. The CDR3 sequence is CASSRGWGGFGNEQFF. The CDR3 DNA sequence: TGTGCCAGCAGCAGGGGGTGGGGTGGATTCGGGAATGAGCAGTTCTTC.

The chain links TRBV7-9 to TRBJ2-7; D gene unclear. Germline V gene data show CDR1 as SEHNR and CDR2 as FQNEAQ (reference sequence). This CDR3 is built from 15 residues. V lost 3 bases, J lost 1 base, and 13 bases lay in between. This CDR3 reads CASSLGNSDSYEQYF. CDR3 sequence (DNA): TGTGCCAGCAGCTTGGGTAACAGTGATTCCTACGAGCAGTACTTC.

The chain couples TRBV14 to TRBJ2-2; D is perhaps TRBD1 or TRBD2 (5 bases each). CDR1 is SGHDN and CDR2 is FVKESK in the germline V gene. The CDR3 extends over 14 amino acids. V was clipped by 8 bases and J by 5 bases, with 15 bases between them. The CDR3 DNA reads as TGTGCCAGCCGAGCCGGGGCCCCGACCGGGGAGCTGTTTTTT. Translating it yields CASRAGAPTGELFF.

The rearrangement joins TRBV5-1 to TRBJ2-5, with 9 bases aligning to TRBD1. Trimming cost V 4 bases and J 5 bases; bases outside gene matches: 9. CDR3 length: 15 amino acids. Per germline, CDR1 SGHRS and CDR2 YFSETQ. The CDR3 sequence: CASSLTGGVEETQYF. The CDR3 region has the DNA TGCGCCAGCAGCCTGACAGGGGGAGTGGAGGAGACCCAGTACTTC. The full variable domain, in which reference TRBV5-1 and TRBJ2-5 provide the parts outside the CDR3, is KAGVTQTPRYLIKTRGQQVTLSCSPISGHRSVSWYQQTPGQGLQFLFEYFSETQRNKGNFPGRFSGRQFSNSRSEMNVSTLELGDSALYLCASSLTGGVEETQYFGPGTRLLVL.

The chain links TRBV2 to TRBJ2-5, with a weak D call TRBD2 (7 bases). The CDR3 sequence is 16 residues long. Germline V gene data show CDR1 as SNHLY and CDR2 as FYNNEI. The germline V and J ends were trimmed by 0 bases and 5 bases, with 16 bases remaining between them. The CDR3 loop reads CASSEASGGLWETQYF. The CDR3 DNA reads TGTGCCAGCAGTGAAGCGTCGGGGGGCTTGTGGGAGACCCAGTACTTC.

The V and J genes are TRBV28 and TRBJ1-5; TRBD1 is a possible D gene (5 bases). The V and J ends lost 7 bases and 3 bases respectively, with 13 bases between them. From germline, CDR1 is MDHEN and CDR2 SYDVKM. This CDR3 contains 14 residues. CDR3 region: CASTLKGTNQPQHF. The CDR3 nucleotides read TGTGCCAGCACCCTTAAGGGGACCAATCAGCCCCAGCATTTT.

CDR3 nucleotide sequence: TGTGCCAGTTGGGGAGGGGGAGCTAGGGGCCAGTACTTC. Translated: CASWGGGARGQYF. The rearrangement joins TRBV28 to TRBJ2-5, with a weak D call TRBD2 (7 bases). Trimming cost V 9 bases and J 10 bases, with 21 bases left between them. The CDR3 runs to 13 residues. CDR1 and CDR2 from the germline V gene are MDHEN and SYDVKM.

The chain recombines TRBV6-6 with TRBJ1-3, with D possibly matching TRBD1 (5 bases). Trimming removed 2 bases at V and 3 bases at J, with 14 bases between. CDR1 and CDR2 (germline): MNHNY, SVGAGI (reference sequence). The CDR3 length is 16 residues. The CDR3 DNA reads TGTGCCAGCAGTTACCGAGGGCAGGGTTTTGGAAACACCATATATTTT. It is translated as CASSYRGQGFGNTIYF.

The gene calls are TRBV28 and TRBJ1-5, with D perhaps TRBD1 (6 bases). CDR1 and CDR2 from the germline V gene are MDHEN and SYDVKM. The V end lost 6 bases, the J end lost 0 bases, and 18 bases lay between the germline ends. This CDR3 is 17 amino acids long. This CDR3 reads CASRMSRDIYSNQPQHF. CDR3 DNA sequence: TGTGCCAGCAGAATGTCCCGGGACATTTATAGCAATCAGCCCCAGCATTTT. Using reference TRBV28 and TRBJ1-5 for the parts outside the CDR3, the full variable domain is DVKVTQSSRYLVKRTGEKVFLECVQDMDHENMFWYRQDPGLGLRLIYFSYDVKMKEKGDIPEGYSVSREKKERFSLILESASTNQTSMYLCASRMSRDIYSNQPQHFGDGTRLSIL.

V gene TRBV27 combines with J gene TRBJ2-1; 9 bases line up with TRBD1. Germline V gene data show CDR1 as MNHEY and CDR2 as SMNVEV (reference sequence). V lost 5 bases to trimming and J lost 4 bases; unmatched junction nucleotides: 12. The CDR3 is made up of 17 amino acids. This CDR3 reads CASSQGTGRRDYNEQFF. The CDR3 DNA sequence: TGTGCCAGCAGTCAGGGGACAGGGCGAAGGGATTACAATGAGCAGTTCTTC.

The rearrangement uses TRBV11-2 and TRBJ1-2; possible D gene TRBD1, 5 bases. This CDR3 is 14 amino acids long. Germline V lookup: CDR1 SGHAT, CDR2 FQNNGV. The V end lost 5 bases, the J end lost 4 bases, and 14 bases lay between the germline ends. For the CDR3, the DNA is TGTGCCAGCAGCCCGATAGACAGTCTCTATGGCTACACCTTC. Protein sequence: CASSPIDSLYGYTF.

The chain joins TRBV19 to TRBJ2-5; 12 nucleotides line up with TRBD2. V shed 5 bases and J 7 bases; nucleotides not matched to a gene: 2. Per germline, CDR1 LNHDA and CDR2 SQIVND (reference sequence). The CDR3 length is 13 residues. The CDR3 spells CASSWGLAGTQYF. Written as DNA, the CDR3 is TGTGCCAGTAGTTGGGGACTAGCGGGGACCCAGTACTTC.

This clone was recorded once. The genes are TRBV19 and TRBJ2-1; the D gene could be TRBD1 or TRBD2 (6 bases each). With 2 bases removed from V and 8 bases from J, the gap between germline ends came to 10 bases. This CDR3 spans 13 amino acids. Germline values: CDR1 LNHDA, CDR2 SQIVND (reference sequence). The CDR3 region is CASSINREDEQFF. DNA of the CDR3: TGTGCCAGTAGTATAAACAGGGAGGATGAGCAGTTCTTC.

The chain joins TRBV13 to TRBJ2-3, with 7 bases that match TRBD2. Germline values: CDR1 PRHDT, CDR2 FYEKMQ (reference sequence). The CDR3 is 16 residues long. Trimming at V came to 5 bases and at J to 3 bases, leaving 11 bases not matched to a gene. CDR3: CASSPYLAEQTDTQYF. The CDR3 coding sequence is TGTGCCAGCAGCCCCTACCTAGCGGAGCAGACAGATACGCAGTATTTT.